The T cell receptor (beta chain) under discussion was sequenced for a study of blood T cell repertoires in COVID-19. Across the whole study: Samples of COVID-19 (acute and convalescent) were obtained from the United States, Italy and Spain. T cells, B-cell-depleted T cells, or PBMCs provided the cDNA or gDNA that served as material.

This CDR3 has 14 amino acids. The V gene lost 4 bases and the J gene lost 4 bases, with 11 bases spanning the gap. The V gene's germline CDR1 is MNHEY and CDR2 SVGAGI. In the original analysis: Reference gene primer amplification gave nucleated cell count estimates. Here immunoSEQ multiplex PCR was the method, and the copy in TCRdb shows in-frame clones only, minus some. D and trimming come from the DNA, and the V and J calls and clone size come from that table. This sample has about 83,000 clones, with more than 75% found just once. The chain carries TRBV6-5 and TRBJ1-5, with D maybe TRBD1 (6 bases). The receptor was derived from a man older than 75 with active or convalescent COVID-19. Sequencing used peripheral blood. The CDR3 sequence is CASSLGTWNQPQHF. CDR3 in DNA: TGTGCCAGCAGTTTAGGGACATGGAATCAGCCCCAGCATTTT.